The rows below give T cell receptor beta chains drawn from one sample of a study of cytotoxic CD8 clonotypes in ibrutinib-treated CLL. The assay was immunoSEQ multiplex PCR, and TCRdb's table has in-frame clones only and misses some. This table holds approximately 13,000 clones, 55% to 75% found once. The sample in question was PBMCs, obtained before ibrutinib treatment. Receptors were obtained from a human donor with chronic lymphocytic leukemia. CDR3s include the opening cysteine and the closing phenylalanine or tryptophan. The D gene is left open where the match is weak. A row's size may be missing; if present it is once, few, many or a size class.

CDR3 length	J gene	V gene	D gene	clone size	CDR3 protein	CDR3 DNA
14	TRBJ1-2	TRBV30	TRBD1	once	CARSPGQGANGYTF	TGTGCCAGGAGTCCGGGACAGGGGGCAAATGGCTACACCTTC
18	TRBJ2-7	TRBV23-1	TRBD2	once	CASSHSGTSGRETYEQYF	TGCGCCAGCAGTCATTCCGGGACTAGCGGGAGGGAAACCTACGAGCAGTACTTC
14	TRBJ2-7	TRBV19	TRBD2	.	CASSPRGAGMEQYF	TGTGCCAGTAGTCCCCGGGGAGCGGGGATGGAGCAGTACTTC
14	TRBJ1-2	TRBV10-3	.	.	CAINSGWEGHGYTF	TGTGCCATCAACTCGGGGTGGGAGGGGCATGGCTACACCTTC
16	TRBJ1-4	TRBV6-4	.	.	CASSDSATATNEKLFF	TGTGCCAGCAGTGACTCGGCGACAGCAACTAATGAAAAACTGTTTTTT
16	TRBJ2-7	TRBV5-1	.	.	CASSLQTYRVPYEQYF	TGCGCCAGCAGCCTGCAGACCTACAGGGTGCCCTACGAGCAGTACTTC
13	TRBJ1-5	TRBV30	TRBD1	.	CAWRGQGNQPQHF	TGTGCCTGGAGGGGACAGGGGAATCAGCCCCAGCATTTT
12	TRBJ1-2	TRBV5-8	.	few	CASSLPNYGYTF	TGTGCCAGCAGCTTACCTAACTATGGCTACACCTTC
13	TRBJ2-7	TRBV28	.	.	CASSFYGGREQYF	TGTGCCAGCAGTTTTTACGGGGGACGGGAGCAGTACTTC
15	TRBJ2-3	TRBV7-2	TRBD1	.	CASSPGQGRGNTQYF	TGTGCCAGCAGCCCGGGACAGGGGAGGGGAAATACGCAGTATTTT
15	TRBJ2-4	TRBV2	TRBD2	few	CASRRTSGGANIQYF	TGTGCCAGCAGGCGGACTAGCGGGGGGGCAAACATTCAGTACTTC
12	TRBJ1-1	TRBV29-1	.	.	CSVGGARGEAFF	TGCAGCGTTGGGGGGGCCCGGGGTGAAGCTTTCTTT
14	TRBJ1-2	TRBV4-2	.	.	CASSQAVANYGYTF	TGTGCCAGCAGCCAAGCCGTCGCTAACTATGGCTACACCTTC
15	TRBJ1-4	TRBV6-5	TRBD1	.	CASRDHRGHNEKLFF	TGTGCCAGCAGAGACCACAGGGGGCACAATGAAAAACTGTTTTTT
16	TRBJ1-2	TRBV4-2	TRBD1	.	CASSSSPGQGAGGYTF	TGTGCCAGCAGCTCTTCGCCGGGACAGGGGGCTGGGGGCTACACCTTC
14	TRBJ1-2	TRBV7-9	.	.	CASSLDRRGAGYTF	TGTGCCAGCAGCTTAGACCGCCGGGGGGCCGGCTACACCTTC
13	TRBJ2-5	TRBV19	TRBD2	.	CASRGLAGETQYF	TGTGCCAGTAGGGGGCTAGCGGGGGAGACCCAGTACTTC
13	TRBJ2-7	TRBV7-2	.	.	CASSLASSYEQYF	TGTGCCAGCAGCTTAGCGTCCAGCTACGAGCAGTACTTC
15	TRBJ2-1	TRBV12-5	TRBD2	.	CASASGDPSYNEQFF	TGTGCTAGTGCTAGCGGGGACCCGTCCTACAATGAGCAGTTCTTC
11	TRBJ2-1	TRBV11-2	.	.	CASSLNNEQFF	TGTGCCAGCAGCCTGAACAATGAGCAGTTCTTC
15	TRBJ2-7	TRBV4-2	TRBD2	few	CASSQGAGEGYEQYF	TGTGCCAGCAGCCAAGGGGCGGGAGAGGGCTACGAGCAGTACTTC
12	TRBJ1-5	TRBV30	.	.	CAWSVSGRHQHF	TGTGCCTGGAGTGTATCCGGACGGCACCAGCATTTT
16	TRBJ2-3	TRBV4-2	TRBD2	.	CASSQDGASGADTQYF	TGTGCCAGCAGCCAAGATGGGGCTAGCGGCGCAGATACGCAGTATTTT
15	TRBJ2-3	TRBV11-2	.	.	CASSPGAGVPDTQYF	TGTGCCAGCAGCCCGGGGGCGGGAGTCCCAGATACGCAGTATTTT
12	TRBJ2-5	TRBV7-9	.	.	CASSQEQETQYF	TGTGCCAGCAGCCAGGAGCAAGAGACCCAGTACTTC
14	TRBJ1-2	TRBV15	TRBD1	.	CATSGIITGEGYTF	TGTGCCACCAGCGGAATTATTACAGGGGAAGGCTACACCTTC
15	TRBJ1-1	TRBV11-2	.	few	CASSPPLGGGTEAFF	TGTGCCAGCAGCCCCCCTTTGGGAGGGGGCACTGAAGCTTTCTTT
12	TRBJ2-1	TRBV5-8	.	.	CASHKPGNEQFF	TGTGCCAGTCACAAACCAGGGAATGAGCAGTTCTTC
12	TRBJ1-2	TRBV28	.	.	CASSLGYLTYTF	TGTGCCAGCAGTTTAGGATACCTAACATACACCTTC
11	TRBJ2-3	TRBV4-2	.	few	CASSQGDTQYF	TGTGCCAGCAGCCAAGGAGATACGCAGTATTTT
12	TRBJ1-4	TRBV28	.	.	CASSWGDEKLFF	TGTGCCAGCAGCTGGGGAGATGAAAAACTGTTTTTT
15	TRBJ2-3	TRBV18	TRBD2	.	CASSPLAGRADTQYF	TGTGCCAGCTCACCACTAGCGGGAAGGGCAGATACGCAGTATTTT
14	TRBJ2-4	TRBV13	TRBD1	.	CASSGRDRGNIQYF	TGTGCCAGCAGCGGCCGGGACAGAGGAAACATTCAGTACTTC
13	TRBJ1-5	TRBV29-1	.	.	CSVEEGLGQPQHF	TGCAGCGTTGAAGAGGGGTTAGGGCAGCCCCAGCATTTT
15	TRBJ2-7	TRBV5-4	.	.	CASSPGGTGPREQYF	TGTGCCAGCAGCCCGGGGGGGACAGGGCCTAGGGAGCAGTACTTC
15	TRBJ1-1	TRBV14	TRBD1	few	CASSRTGALNTEAFF	TGTGCCAGCAGCCGGACAGGGGCTCTGAACACTGAAGCTTTCTTT
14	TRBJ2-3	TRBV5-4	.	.	CASSLPPRADTQYF	TGTGCCAGCAGCCTCCCCCCCCGTGCAGATACGCAGTATTTT
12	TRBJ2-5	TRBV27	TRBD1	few	CASSRDRRTQYF	TGTGCCAGCAGCCGGGACAGGCGCACCCAGTACTTC
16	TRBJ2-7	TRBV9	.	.	CASSVGPTVGSYEQYF	TGTGCCAGCAGCGTAGGGCCCACAGTGGGCTCCTACGAGCAGTACTTC
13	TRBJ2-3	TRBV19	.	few	CASRGVGTDTQYF	TGTGCCAGTCGGGGTGTGGGCACAGATACGCAGTATTTT